Listed below are T cell receptor beta chains from one sample, sequenced in a study of blood T cell repertoires in COVID-19. Profiling relied on immunoSEQ multiplex PCR, and the TCRdb table lists in-frame clones only, not all of them. The table includes roughly 30,000 clones, about two thirds detected once. The specimen sequenced was peripheral blood. These receptors were collected from a boy between 2 and 10 years old with active or convalescent COVID-19. Each CDR3 is given with its conserved first and last residue. D genes are given only for firm matches. Some rows have no size entry. The others give once, few or many, or a class for an expanded clone.

D | J | V | size | CDR3 | DNA
- | TRBJ1-5 | TRBV2 | - | CASSHRDQPQHF | TGTGCCAGCAGTCACAGGGATCAGCCCCAGCATTTT
TRBD1 | TRBJ1-4 | TRBV6-4 | - | CASSQGQFNEKLFF | TGTGCCAGCAGCCAGGGACAGTTTAATGAAAAACTGTTTTTT
- | TRBJ2-7 | TRBV6-5 | - | CASSYSSGEQYF | TGTGCCAGCAGTTACTCGAGCGGCGAGCAGTACTTC
TRBD2 | TRBJ2-3 | TRBV5-5 | - | CASSFWASGSHDTQYF | TGTGCCAGCAGCTTTTGGGCTAGCGGGAGTCATGATACGCAGTATTTT
- | TRBJ2-7 | TRBV18 | once | CASSPTRGGGYEQYF | TGTGCCAGCTCACCAACTAGAGGGGGGGGCTACGAGCAGTACTTC
- | TRBJ1-5 | TRBV15 | once | CATSREQGISQPQHF | TGTGCCACCAGCAGAGAACAGGGAATAAGTCAGCCCCAGCATTTT
- | TRBJ2-2 | TRBV19 | - | CASSISGPLNTGELFF | TGTGCCAGTAGTATATCGGGTCCACTCAACACCGGGGAGCTGTTTTTT
- | TRBJ2-7 | TRBV7-2 | few | CASSLYYEQYF | TGTGCCAGCAGCCTCTACTACGAGCAGTACTTC
- | TRBJ1-5 | TRBV7-9 | - | CASSLEGISQHF | TGTGCCAGCAGCTTAGAGGGGATTTCCCAGCATTTT
- | TRBJ1-5 | TRBV29-1 | once | CSVGDGIRSQPQHF | TGCAGCGTTGGTGATGGCATTAGGAGTCAGCCCCAGCATTTT
- | TRBJ1-2 | TRBV2 | - | CASREEQQTNYGYTF | TGTGCCAGCAGGGAGGAGCAGCAGACTAACTATGGCTACACCTTC
TRBD2 | TRBJ2-1 | TRBV19 | - | CASSQLIGTSINEQFF | TGTGCCAGTAGCCAGCTCATCGGGACTAGCATTAATGAGCAGTTCTTC
- | TRBJ1-1 | TRBV4-1 | - | CASSQWGRGYTEAFF | TGCGCCAGCAGCCAATGGGGGCGCGGGTACACTGAAGCTTTCTTT
TRBD2 | TRBJ2-7 | TRBV19 | few | CASSIAGAGGLNEQYF | TGTGCCAGTAGTATAGCCGGAGCGGGAGGGCTGAACGAGCAGTACTTC
- | TRBJ2-2 | TRBV4-3 | - | CASSQGTVNTGELFF | TGCGCCAGCAGCCAAGGGACAGTGAACACCGGGGAGCTGTTTTTT
- | TRBJ2-3 | TRBV24-1 | - | CATSVRVLSADTQYF | TGTGCCACCAGTGTCCGGGTCCTCTCCGCAGATACGCAGTATTTT
TRBD1 | TRBJ1-5 | TRBV27 | - | CASRTGFSNQPQHF | TGTGCCAGCCGGACAGGATTTAGCAATCAGCCCCAGCATTTT
- | TRBJ2-5 | TRBV18 | - | CASSPLLRSGTQYF | TGTGCCAGCTCACCACTTCTACGGTCGGGGACCCAGTACTTC
- | TRBJ1-2 | TRBV28 | - | CASSRVRYNGYTF | TGTGCCAGCAGCCGCGTGAGGTATAATGGCTACACCTTC
- | TRBJ2-5 | TRBV3-1/TRBV3-2 | - | CASSPLPFQETQYF | TGTGCCAGCAGCCCCCTACCCTTCCAAGAGACCCAGTACTTC
TRBD1 | TRBJ2-7 | TRBV5-5 | - | CASRPNRDRGLHEQYF | TGTGCCAGCAGACCTAATCGGGACAGGGGGCTCCACGAGCAGTACTTC
- | TRBJ1-5 | TRBV18 | few | CASSYSVPSNQPQHF | TGTGCCAGCTCGTACTCCGTTCCTAGCAATCAGCCCCAGCATTTT